Following are 14 T cell receptor beta chains from one sample sequenced in a study of T cell repertoires in cytomegalovirus infection. MiXCR, applied by TCRdb to the reads, yields one record per CDR3 protein. The sample holds hundreds of thousands of distinct CDR3 sequences, about 23% seen once. The sequencing sample was made of CD8+ T cells from PBMCs. These TCRs come from a human donor in good health (CMV status not recorded). Some clones in this sample may be carry-over from other donors' samples.

This clonotype was seen repeatedly, ten times or more. The chain uses TRBV7-9 and TRBJ2-5; D is uncertain. CDR1 and CDR2 from the germline V gene are SEHNR and FQNEAQ (reference sequence). The CDR3 spans 16 residues. Between the trimmed V and J ends, which lost 1 base and 4 bases, there was a span of 16 bases. The CDR3 here is CASSLVRSVAGETQYF. For the CDR3, the DNA is TGTGCCAGCAGCTTAGTTCGGTCGGTAGCCGGAGAGACCCAGTACTTC.

This clonotype was recorded at least ten times. The chain has TRBV10-3 and TRBJ2-1; 9 positions match TRBD2. The germline V gene encodes CDR1 ENHRY and CDR2 SYGVKD. V was clipped by 2 bases and J by 7 bases; unmatched bases: 12. The CDR3 runs 17 residues. CDR3 protein: CAISEPKPGLALNEQFF. Written as DNA, the CDR3 is TGTGCCATCAGTGAGCCAAAACCGGGACTAGCTCTGAATGAGCAGTTCTTC.

This clonotype was counted at least ten times. The chain uses TRBV7-9 and TRBJ2-7, with 7 bases lining up with TRBD2. This CDR3 has 14 residues. Germline V gene data show CDR1 as SEHNR and CDR2 as FQNEAQ (reference sequence). Unmatched junction bases numbered 5, after V lost 0 bases and J lost 6 bases. The CDR3 sequence: CASSLAEGGPEQYF. The CDR3 DNA follows: TGTGCCAGCAGCTTAGCGGAGGGAGGGCCCGAGCAGTACTTC.

The V and J genes are TRBV5-6 and TRBJ2-1; weak D call: TRBD1 (7 bases). CDR1 is SGHDT and CDR2 is YYEEEE in the germline V gene. This CDR3 has 13 amino acids. The germline V and J ends were trimmed by 4 bases and 6 bases, with 11 bases remaining between them. This CDR3 is CASSGGGFNEQFF. Written as DNA, the CDR3 is TGTGCCAGCAGCGGAGGGGGCTTCAATGAGCAGTTCTTC.

This clonotype has more than one count but fewer than ten. V gene TRBV20-1 combines with J gene TRBJ1-2, with D uncertain. This CDR3 has 12 amino acids. V was trimmed by 5 bases and J by 8 bases, leaving 15 bases between them. Germline V gene data show CDR1 as DFQATT and CDR2 as SNEGSKA (reference sequence). The CDR3 loop is CSAYGIPQGYTF. CDR3 DNA sequence: TGCAGTGCTTACGGGATCCCGCAGGGCTACACCTTC.

This clonotype has a handful of counts. The gene calls are TRBV10-3 and TRBJ2-1; D possibly uses TRBD1 or TRBD2 (6 bases each). The germline V and J ends were trimmed by 4 bases and 1 base, with 14 bases remaining between them. CDR3 length: 16 residues. The germline V gene has CDR1 ENHRY and CDR2 SYGVKD. CDR3 residues: CAISAPRGDSYNEQFF. In DNA form, the CDR3 reads TGTGCCATCAGTGCCCCGAGGGGGGATTCCTACAATGAGCAGTTCTTC.

A few counts support this clonotype. The genes are TRBV27 and TRBJ2-7; 7 nucleotides match TRBD1. Germline lookup yields CDR1 MNHEY and CDR2 SMNVEV (reference sequence). The CDR3 has 16 amino acids. The junction had 12 bases not matched to a gene; V was cut back by 6 bases and J by 1 base. CDR3 region: CASSPNSGQRSYEQYF. CDR3 bases: TGTGCCAGCAGCCCAAATTCGGGACAGAGATCCTACGAGCAGTACTTC.

This chain joins TRBV2 and TRBJ1-1; unclear D gene. The germline V gene encodes CDR1 SNHLY and CDR2 FYNNEI. CDR3 length: 11 amino acids. CDR3 coding DNA: TGTGGATGCTTCATGAACACTGAAGCTTTCTTT. This translates into CGCFMNTEAFF.

This clonotype was found a few times. The rearrangement joins TRBV5-4 to TRBJ1-1, with 9 bases that match TRBD1. The germline CDR1 and CDR2 sequences are SGHNT and YYREEE (reference sequence). The CDR3 is made up of 14 amino acids. V shed 2 bases and J 6 bases; nucleotides not matched to a gene: 5. DNA of the CDR3: TGTGCCAGCAGCTTTTCCGGGACAGGGTCTGAAGCTTTCTTT. Translated: CASSFSGTGSEAFF.

This chain uses TRBV2 with TRBJ2-7; no clear D. The CDR3 spans 14 residues. V was trimmed by 6 bases and J by 0 bases, leaving 12 bases between them. Germline CDR1 reads SNHLY; CDR2 reads FYNNEI. As DNA, the CDR3 is TGTGCCAGCAGGCCGGATCTGAGCTCCTACGAGCAGTACTTC. Its protein product is CASRPDLSSYEQYF.

The chain recombines TRBV28 with TRBJ2-3, with 10 bases fitting TRBD2. V shed 7 bases, J shed 0 bases, and the junction held 4 bases outside the gene matches. Germline V lookup: CDR1 MDHEN, CDR2 SYDVKM. This CDR3 contains 15 residues. CDR3 sequence: CASTVLAGSTDTQYF. In DNA form, the CDR3 reads TGTGCCAGCACCGTACTAGCGGGAAGCACAGATACGCAGTATTTT.

J is TRBJ2-5 and V is TRBV29-1, with 11 bases matching TRBD2. This CDR3 comprises 16 residues. Germline V lookup: CDR1 SQVTM, CDR2 ANQGSEA. J was trimmed by 1 base and V by 2 bases; bases with no gene match: 6. Written as DNA, the CDR3 is TGCAGCGTTGAATTCCCGACTAGCGGGGTCCAAGAGACCCAGTACTTC. It codes for CSVEFPTSGVQETQYF.

Only a few counts were recorded for this clonotype. The V call is TRBV15, the J call TRBJ1-1; D gene unclear. The ends were cut back, 0 bases at V and 3 bases at J, with 8 bases in the middle. The CDR3 covers 14 residues. Looked up from germline, CDR1 is LNHNV and CDR2 is YYDKDF (reference sequence). CDR3 protein: CATSRESDYTEAFF. The CDR3 coding sequence is TGTGCCACCAGCAGAGAATCCGACTACACTGAAGCTTTCTTT.

The chain employs TRBV2 and TRBJ2-1; D may be TRBD1 or TRBD2 (5 bases each). The CDR3 loop spans 12 amino acids. In germline, CDR1 is SNHLY, CDR2 FYNNEI. V was trimmed by 9 bases and J by 9 bases, leaving 15 bases between them. This CDR3 reads CASWDGNSEQFF. The CDR3 coding sequence is TGTGCCAGTTGGGACGGAAACAGTGAGCAGTTCTTC.